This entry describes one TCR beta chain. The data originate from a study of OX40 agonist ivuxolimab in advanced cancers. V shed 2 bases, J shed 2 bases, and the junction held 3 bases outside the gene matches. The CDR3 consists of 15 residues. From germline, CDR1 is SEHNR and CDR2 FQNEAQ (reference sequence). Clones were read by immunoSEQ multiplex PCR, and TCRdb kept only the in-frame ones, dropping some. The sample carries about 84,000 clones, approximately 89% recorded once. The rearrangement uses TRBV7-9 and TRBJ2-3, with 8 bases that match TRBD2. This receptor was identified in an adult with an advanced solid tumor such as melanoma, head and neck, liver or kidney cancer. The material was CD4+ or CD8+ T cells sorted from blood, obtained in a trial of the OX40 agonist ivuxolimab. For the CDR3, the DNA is TGTGCCAGCAGCTTAAGCGGGGGCTTCACAGATACGCAGTATTTT. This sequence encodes CASSLSGGFTDTQYF.